This TCR beta chain was sequenced during a study of T-cell memory formation after mild COVID-19. About the study: TCR clusters were largely donor specific.

This clonotype showed up just a few times. Its antigen is as yet unknown. Study-wide results and limits: Contracting clones, day 15 to 85, had balanced CD4/CD8, and later expanders favored CD4+. Cross-reactive memory apparently joined, as some responding clones appeared in pre-infection memory.

TCRdb re-analysed the 5' RACE reads in MiXCR, keeping a single row per CDR3 protein. The table shows 150,000 to 200,000 distinct CDR3 sequences, with roughly 15% occurring only once. The source of this sequence is an adult woman who had mild COVID-19 (a few samples of this study predate the infection). Cell type and time point are not known. Specimen: PBMCs or a T cell subset sorted from them (not recorded which).

The CDR3 DNA is TGTGCCAGCAGCTTAGCGGATCTAGCGGGAGGCACCGGGGAGCTGTTTTTT. This gives the protein CASSLADLAGGTGELFF. The chain recombines TRBV7-9 with TRBJ2-2; the match to TRBD2 covers 11 bases. V gave up 0 bases and J gave up 4 bases; unmatched junction bases: 4. The length of the CDR3 is 17 residues. CDR1 is SEHNR and CDR2 is FQNEAQ in the germline V gene (reference sequence).